Described below is a single TCR beta chain sequence and its context. No antigen is known for it. This sample stems from a study of shared clonotypes between healthy human individuals. The length of the CDR3 is 15 residues. V was cut by 3 bases and J by 1 base, with 12 bases left in between. Germline assignment: CDR1 PRHDT and CDR2 FYEKMQ (reference sequence). Study processing details: As immunoSEQ supplied junction-only sequences (without quality scores), filtering differed. Generated by immunoSEQ multiplex PCR, the TCRdb table keeps only in-frame clones and is missing some. The D gene and trimming were derived from the DNA, and the V and J assignments and clone size from that table. The sample holds millions of clones, roughly 95% seen once. Positive CCR7 selection of CD45RO-negative cells yielded the naive CD8 cells, and terminally differentiated effector memory CD45RA+ cells were excluded. Findings of the study overall: Sharing across a handful of donors was seen in around 5% of naive CD4 clonotypes. Relative to clonotypes present in all four donors, those not shared had lower generation probabilities.

The chain carries TRBV13 and TRBJ2-5, with D hard to call. The source of this sequence is a man aged 18 to 30 in good health. Material: naive CD8+ T cells sorted from blood. CDR3 coding DNA: TGTGCCAGCAGCTTGAGAACGGGCAGCCAAGAGACCCAGTACTTC. Its translation: CASSLRTGSQETQYF.